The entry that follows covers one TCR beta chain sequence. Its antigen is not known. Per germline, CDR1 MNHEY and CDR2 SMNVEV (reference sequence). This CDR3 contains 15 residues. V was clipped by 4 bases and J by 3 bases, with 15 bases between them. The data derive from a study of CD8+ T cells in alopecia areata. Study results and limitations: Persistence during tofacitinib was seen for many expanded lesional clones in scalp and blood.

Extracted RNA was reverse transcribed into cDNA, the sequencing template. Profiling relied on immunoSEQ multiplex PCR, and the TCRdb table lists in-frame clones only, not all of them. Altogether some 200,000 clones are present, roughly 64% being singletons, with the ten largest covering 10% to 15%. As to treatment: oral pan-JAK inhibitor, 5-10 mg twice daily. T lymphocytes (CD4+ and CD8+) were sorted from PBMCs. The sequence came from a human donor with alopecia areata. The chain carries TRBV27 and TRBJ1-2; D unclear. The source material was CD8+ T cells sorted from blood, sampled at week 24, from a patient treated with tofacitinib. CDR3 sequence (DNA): TGTGCCAGCAGTTGGTCCGGGATAGTAGACTATGGCTACACCTTC. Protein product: CASSWSGIVDYGYTF.